Presented here are 4 T cell receptor beta chains from one specimen sequenced in a study of technical replicates of blood from a few donors. This table comes from immunoSEQ multiplex PCR, and its TCRdb copy is limited to in-frame clones, with some not included. Seen here are about 73,000 clones, 90% observed once, and the top ten hold roughly 4.5%. Sequencing was performed on PBMCs. The source is a human donor in good health. Some clones in this sample may be carry-over from other donors' samples.

The V call is TRBV5-1, the J call TRBJ2-3; the match to TRBD2 covers 11 bases. The V segment lost 3 bases and the J segment 3 bases; nucleotides outside the gene matches: 6. The CDR3 covers 16 residues. The germline CDR1 and CDR2 sequences are SGHRS and YFSETQ. The CDR3 DNA is TGCGCCAGCAGCTCCGGGACTAGCGGAGAGACAGATACGCAGTATTTT. As protein: CASSSGTSGETDTQYF.

This chain links TRBV6-5 with TRBJ2-3; TRBD1 matches 8 bases. CDR3 length equals 16 residues. The V gene end was trimmed by 6 bases and the J gene end by 3 bases; junction bases not matched to a gene: 11. Per germline, CDR1 MNHEY and CDR2 SVGAGI. The CDR3 protein is CASRYQGALGTDTQYF. CDR3 in DNA: TGTGCCAGCAGGTACCAGGGGGCTCTAGGTACAGATACGCAGTATTTT.

The chain's CDR3 is CASSVATLAGTPYNEQFF. CDR3 bases: TGTGCCAGCAGCGTAGCTACCCTAGCGGGTACACCTTACAATGAGCAGTTCTTC. The chain uses TRBV9 and TRBJ2-1; 8 bases fit TRBD2. Germline assignment: CDR1 SGDLS and CDR2 YYNGEE. Trimming removed 0 bases from V and 4 bases from J; junction bases left unmatched: 12. This CDR3 region has 18 residues.

V gene TRBV14 combines with J gene TRBJ2-7; 9 nucleotides match TRBD1. This CDR3 region has 18 residues. Germline CDR1 and CDR2: SGHDN and FVKESK. Trimming removed 3 bases from V and 1 base from J; junction bases left unmatched: 13. Written as DNA, the CDR3 is TGTGCCAGCAGCCAGACCTCATTCGGGACAGGGTATTCCTACGAGCAGTACTTC. This codes for CASSQTSFGTGYSYEQYF.